The 14 T cell receptor beta chains listed next were all sequenced from one sample in a study of cytomegalovirus exposure and HLA in healthy donors. Clones were sequenced by immunoSEQ multiplex PCR, and TCRdb holds only the in-frame ones, with some missing. The table lists some 150,000 clones, approximately 90% of them singletons. The sequenced sample consisted of PBMCs. The receptor source for this set is a woman in her 30s in good health and CMV-seronegative.

The chain employs TRBV7-2 and TRBJ2-1; TRBD2 matches 10 bases. Germline CDR1 is SGHTA and CDR2 is FQGNSA. The CDR3 contains 14 residues. J lost 11 bases, V lost 6 bases, and 10 bases had no gene match. CDR3 DNA: TGTGCCAGCAGACAAGCGGGGGGGCCGATTCAGCAGTTCTTC. Translated, it gives CASRQAGGPIQQFF.

The genes are TRBV7-2 and TRBJ2-7; 8 bases are shared with TRBD2. V was clipped by 4 bases and J by 5 bases; unmatched bases: 4. From germline, CDR1 is SGHTA and CDR2 FQGNSA. This CDR3 contains 13 residues. The CDR3 DNA follows: TGTGCCAGCAGCTGGACTAGCACCCACGAGCAGTACTTC. Translating it yields CASSWTSTHEQYF.

The J gene is TRBJ1-5, the V gene TRBV27; TRBD1 aligns across 10 bases. The CDR3 contains 13 residues. Germline V gene data show CDR1 as MNHEY and CDR2 as SMNVEV (reference sequence). The trim removed 8 bases at V and 2 bases at J, leaving 0 bases unmatched. The CDR3 reads CASGQGGNQPQHF. DNA for the CDR3: TGTGCCAGCGGACAGGGGGGCAATCAGCCCCAGCATTTT.

The chain combines TRBV9 with TRBJ2-5, with D maybe TRBD2 (7 bases). The CDR3 is made up of 16 amino acids. Trimming cost V 3 bases and J 5 bases, with 20 bases left between them. Germline lookup yields CDR1 SGDLS and CDR2 YYNGEE. The CDR3: CASSDQRGGGLETQYF. The CDR3 DNA reads as TGTGCCAGCAGCGATCAACGAGGGGGGGGGTTGGAGACCCAGTACTTC. Full variable domain (missing parts from reference TRBV9 and TRBJ2-5): DSGVTQTPKHLITATGQRVTLRCSPRSGDLSVYWYQQSLDQGLQFLIQYYNGEERAKGNILERFSAQQFPDLHSELNLSSLELGDSALYFCASSDQRGGGLETQYFGPGTRLLVL.

The genes are TRBV5-5 and TRBJ2-1; 12 bases map to TRBD2. Trimming removed 4 bases from V and 8 bases from J; junction bases left unmatched: 7. The germline V gene encodes CDR1 SGHKS and CDR2 YYEKEE (reference sequence). The CDR3 contains 15 residues. The CDR3 DNA sequence: TGTGCCAGCAGCGTTTCTAGCGGGGGGGCCTATGAGCAGTTCTTC. This gives the protein CASSVSSGGAYEQFF.

CDR3 amino acids: CASSHLGTGVTEAFF. In nucleotides, the CDR3 is TGTGCCAGCAGCCACCTCGGGACAGGGGTTACTGAAGCTTTCTTT. V gene TRBV4-2 combines with J gene TRBJ1-1, with 10 positions matching TRBD1. Germline V gene sequence: CDR1 LGHNA, CDR2 YNFKEQ. This CDR3 region has 15 residues. Trimming took 3 bases from V and 5 from J; bases not matched to a gene: 6.

This clone was seen a handful of times. The chain links TRBV7-9 to TRBJ1-5; tentative D call: TRBD1 (6 bases). The V gene's germline CDR1 is SEHNR and CDR2 FQNEAQ (reference sequence). The CDR3 extends over 16 amino acids. Trimming removed 1 base from V and 2 bases from J, with 12 bases in between. The CDR3 region is CASSLVSGEGNQPQHF. DNA of the CDR3: TGTGCCAGCAGCTTAGTATCAGGGGAAGGCAATCAGCCCCAGCATTTT.

The chain carries TRBV11-2 and TRBJ2-7; 8 nucleotides align to TRBD1. Trimming cost V 8 bases and J 2 bases; bases outside gene matches: 20. This CDR3 is 18 amino acids long. CDR1 and CDR2 (germline): SGHAT, FQNNGV. Written as DNA, the CDR3 is TGTGCCAGCCGCGACGATTCGTTGGGACAGGCGATCACCTACGAGCAGTACTTC. It yields the protein CASRDDSLGQAITYEQYF. Full variable domain (missing parts from reference TRBV11-2 and TRBJ2-7): EAGVAQSPRYKIIEKRQSVAFWCNPISGHATLYWYQQILGQGPKLLIQFQNNGVVDDSQLPKDRFSAERLKGVDSTLKIQPAKLEDSAVYLCASRDDSLGQAITYEQYFGPGTRLTVT.

The chain is built from TRBV5-1 and TRBJ1-6, with TRBD1 matching 7 bases. The junction had 7 bases not matched to a gene; V was cut back by 0 bases and J by 7 bases. Germline V CDR1 and CDR2: SGHRS, YFSETQ. The CDR3 has 16 residues. DNA of the CDR3: TGCGCCAGCAGCTTGGGACAGGGTAGCCCGAATTCACCCCTCCACTTT. It specifies CASSLGQGSPNSPLHF.

Note on this clone: The sample contains more than one DNA sequence encoding this CDR3. J is TRBJ1-4 and V is TRBV30, with TRBD1 as a possible D gene (6 bases). Germline values: CDR1 GTSNPN, CDR2 SVGIG (reference sequence). This CDR3 is built from 13 residues. The germline V and J ends were trimmed by 4 bases and 0 bases, with 6 bases remaining between them. CDR3 DNA sequence: TGTGCCTGGAACAGGGCAACTAATGAAAAACTGTTTTTT. It encodes CAWNRATNEKLFF.

V gene TRBV4-1 combines with J gene TRBJ1-6; 7 bases are a match to TRBD1. The CDR3 consists of 16 residues. J gave up 7 bases and V 3 bases, and 9 bases lay outside the gene matches. The V gene's germline CDR1 is MGHRA and CDR2 YSYEKL. CDR3 nucleotides: TGCGCCAGCAGCCAGTTCCCCGGGACAGACAATTCACCCCTCCACTTT. It is translated as CASSQFPGTDNSPLHF.

The chain joins TRBV6-5 to TRBJ2-1, with 8 bases lining up with TRBD2. Germline assignment: CDR1 MNHEY and CDR2 SVGAGI. J gave up 6 bases and V 0 bases, and 1 base lay outside the gene matches. The CDR3 is made up of 14 amino acids. The CDR3 DNA reads as TGTGCCAGCAGTTACTCGACTAGCGTCAATGAGCAGTTCTTC. Protein product: CASSYSTSVNEQFF.

The chain recombines TRBV5-1 with TRBJ1-6; no definite D call. Trimming shortened V by 3 bases and J by 6 bases, and 10 bases separated the two germline ends. Germline V gives CDR1 SGHRS, CDR2 YFSETQ. This CDR3 has 14 amino acids. The CDR3 DNA sequence: TGCGCCAGCAGCTCCCGGGATCGTAATTCACCCCTCCACTTT. It translates to CASSSRDRNSPLHF. The complete variable domain, with remaining parts taken from reference TRBV5-1 and TRBJ1-6, reads KAGVTQTPRYLIKTRGQQVTLSCSPISGHRSVSWYQQTPGQGLQFLFEYFSETQRNKGNFPGRFSGRQFSNSRSEMNVSTLELGDSALYLCASSSRDRNSPLHFGNGTRLTVT.

The V gene is TRBV18, the J gene TRBJ1-1; a weak D match, TRBD1 (5 bases). V was pared by 5 bases and J by 6 bases, with 10 bases between. Per germline, CDR1 KGHSH and CDR2 LQKENI. CDR3 size: 12 residues. The CDR3 spells CASSGGVAEAFF. CDR3 sequence (DNA): TGTGCCAGCTCAGGAGGGGTGGCTGAAGCTTTCTTT.